This TCR beta chain was sequenced for a study of identical twins. A universal primer site arose from template switching, and cDNA bore unique molecular identifiers. TCRdb called the 5' RACE reads again in MiXCR, with one record for every CDR3 protein. The table shows 700,000 or so distinct CDR3 sequences, with 8.6% occurring only once. The CDR3 consists of 15 residues. CDR1 is DFQATT and CDR2 is SNEGSKA in the germline V gene (reference sequence). V lost 3 bases, J lost 5 bases, and 9 bases stayed unmatched. This clonotype was seen a few times. The antigen remains unidentified. Broader study findings: Sharing of beta out-of-frame sequences by twins showed a weaker excess. Twin-shared out-of-frame alpha sequences were enriched for low generation probability. The analysis was cross-sectional rather than longitudinal within donors.

The same data also contributed to another study, on yellow fever vaccine responses in identical twins.

The source is a woman younger than 35 in good health. The material sequenced was PBMCs. V gene TRBV20-1 combines with J gene TRBJ2-1; 8 nucleotides match TRBD1. CDR3 amino acids: CSASYRQGANNEQFF. CDR3 sequence (DNA): TGCAGTGCTAGTTATCGGCAGGGGGCTAACAATGAGCAGTTCTTC.